This TCR beta chain derives from a study of blood T cell repertoires in COVID-19. V lost 5 bases and J 0 bases, leaving 13 bases between the germline ends. CDR1 is MGHRA and CDR2 is YSYEKL in the germline V gene. CDR3 length: 15 residues. Original handling: Estimates of nucleated cell counts were drawn from the amplification of reference gene primers. Assay: immunoSEQ multiplex PCR; the TCRdb copy retains only in-frame clones and omits some. V and J calls and clone size are as listed in that table; D and trimming were resolved from the DNA. The sample lists about 240,000 clones, approximately 86% occurring once.

The genes are TRBV4-1 and TRBJ1-1; D uncertain. Sequencing was done on a sample of peripheral blood. The TCR originated in a woman aged 30 to 39 who had recovered from COVID-19. CDR3 residues: CASSAAWVMNTEAFF. The CDR3 DNA sequence: TGCGCCAGCAGCGCGGCATGGGTCATGAACACTGAAGCTTTCTTT.